The rows below give T cell receptor beta chains drawn from one sample of a study of T cells in Graves' hyperthyroidism and ophthalmopathy. MiXCR was run by TCRdb on the multiplex PCR reads, yielding one entry per CDR3 protein. The data show 600,000 or so distinct CDR3 sequences, more than 12% seen once. Sequences were obtained from blood. These receptors all stem from a woman aged 45-65 years with Graves' ophthalmopathy. The CDR3 runs from the conserved cysteine through the conserved F or W. The D gene is left open where the match is weak. For some rows the clone size is stated as once, few or many, or as a class when expanded; others skip it.

-	-	TRBV20-1	TRBJ2-7	CSARERGSYEQYF	TGCAGTGCTAGAGAGAGGGGTTCCTACGAGCAGTACTTC
TRBD1	many	TRBV12-3/TRBV12-4	TRBJ1-1	CASSQRQGIGTEAFF	TGTGCCAGCAGTCAGAGACAGGGAATCGGCACTGAAGCTTTCTTT
-	many	TRBV20-1	TRBJ1-3	CSARGGTIGNTIYF	TGCAGTGCTAGAGGGGGGACCATAGGAAACACCATATATTTT
TRBD2	few	TRBV7-3	TRBJ2-1	CASSRLAYDNEQFF	TGTGCCAGCAGCCGACTAGCGTACGACAATGAGCAGTTCTTC
-	-	TRBV20-1	TRBJ1-5	CSAGPALLGNQPQHF	TGCAGTGCTGGACCGGCCCTCCTGGGCAATCAGCCCCAGCATTTT
-	-	TRBV19	TRBJ2-3	CASASLSTDTQYF	TGTGCCAGTGCTAGTCTTAGCACAGATACGCAGTATTTT
TRBD2	many	TRBV11-2	TRBJ2-5	CASSLGLAGDETQYF	TGTGCCAGCAGCTTAGGGCTAGCGGGAGATGAGACCCAGTACTTC
TRBD1	many	TRBV18	TRBJ1-2	CASSKDPGGHRGYTF	TGTGCCAGCTCGAAGGACCCAGGGGGCCATAGGGGCTACACCTTC
-	many	TRBV12-3/TRBV12-4	TRBJ2-2	CASSLGPRAGHTGELFF	TGTGCCAGCAGTTTAGGCCCCAGGGCGGGCCACACCGGGGAGCTGTTTTTT
-	few	TRBV18	TRBJ2-3	CASSPDMEDTPYF	TGTGCCAGCTCACCGGACATGGAAGACACACCGTATTTT
TRBD1	-	TRBV5-6	TRBJ1-4	CASSFATGTANEKLFF	TGTGCCAGCAGCTTCGCTACCGGGACAGCTAATGAAAAACTGTTTTTT
-	many	TRBV6-2/TRBV6-3	TRBJ1-5	CASNNPRAVNQPQHF	TGTGCCAGCAATAATCCCCGAGCGGTTAATCAGCCCCAGCATTTT
TRBD1	many	TRBV6-5	TRBJ2-7	CASSYFGTAIPEQYF	TGTGCCAGCAGTTACTTCGGGACAGCCATCCCCGAGCAGTACTTC
-	-	TRBV2	TRBJ2-4	CASSERNLLTLAKNIQYF	TGTGCCAGCAGTGAGCGCAACTTATTGACCCTAGCCAAAAACATTCAGTACTTC
TRBD2	many	TRBV9	TRBJ2-1	CASSGLVIAGGQSYNEQFF	TGTGCCAGCAGCGGGCTTGTGATAGCGGGAGGGCAGAGCTACAATGAGCAGTTCTTC
TRBD1	few	TRBV19	TRBJ2-2	CASSMRGQFTGELFF	TGTGCCAGTAGTATGAGGGGGCAATTCACCGGGGAGCTGTTTTTT
-	-	TRBV10-3	TRBJ1-1	CAISGQDGTEAFF	TGTGCCATCAGTGGACAGGACGGCACTGAAGCTTTCTTT
TRBD2	many	TRBV9	TRBJ2-3	CASSVGLAQSTDTQYF	TGTGCCAGCAGCGTTGGACTAGCCCAAAGCACAGATACGCAGTATTTT
TRBD1	many	TRBV27	TRBJ2-1	CASNTGGNEQFF	TGTGCCAGCAACACAGGGGGCAATGAGCAGTTCTTC
-	few	TRBV28	TRBJ1-3	CASSSYRVGNTIYF	TGTGCCAGCAGTTCCTACAGGGTCGGAAACACCATATATTTT
-	many	TRBV12-3/TRBV12-4	TRBJ2-1	CASSLVGRRVNEQFF	TGTGCCAGCAGTTTAGTCGGCCGTCGGGTCAATGAGCAGTTCTTC
TRBD1	-	TRBV13	TRBJ2-2	CASSLLGQGFGGELFF	TGTGCCAGCAGCTTATTGGGACAGGGATTCGGCGGGGAGCTGTTTTTT
-	many	TRBV7-2	TRBJ2-2	CASSRTQNTGELFF	TGTGCCAGCAGCCGGACACAAAACACCGGGGAGCTGTTTTTT
TRBD1	many	TRBV7-9	TRBJ1-5	CASSLAGGRQPQHF	TGTGCCAGCAGCTTAGCAGGGGGCAGGCAGCCCCAGCATTTT
-	many	TRBV30	TRBJ1-1	CAWRVNKNTEAFF	TGTGCCTGGAGAGTTAATAAGAACACTGAAGCTTTCTTT
-	few	TRBV28	TRBJ1-1	CASSPPGQNTEAFF	TGTGCCAGCAGTCCTCCGGGGCAGAACACTGAAGCTTTCTTT
-	-	TRBV5-1	TRBJ2-7	CASSYYSPPSYEQYF	TGCGCCAGCAGTTACTACTCACCCCCCTCCTACGAGCAGTACTTC
-	many	TRBV20-1	TRBJ1-1	CSARSLLNTEAFF	TGCAGTGCTAGATCCCTCCTGAACACTGAAGCTTTCTTT
TRBD2	-	TRBV11-2	TRBJ2-3	CASSLAGTSVTDTQYF	TGTGCCAGCAGCTTAGCCGGGACTAGCGTGACAGATACGCAGTATTTT
-	many	TRBV2	TRBJ2-2	CASTKAPTNTGELFF	TGTGCCAGTACTAAGGCCCCAACGAACACCGGGGAGCTGTTTTTT
TRBD2	many	TRBV28	TRBJ2-3	CASSLSSGRIGDTQYF	TGTGCCAGCAGTTTATCCAGCGGGAGGATAGGAGATACGCAGTATTTT
TRBD1	-	TRBV12-3/TRBV12-4	TRBJ2-4	CASSQGGERGNIQYF	TGTGCCAGCAGTCAAGGGGGCGAACGGGGAAACATTCAGTACTTC
-	many	TRBV28	TRBJ1-2	CASKRDRRDYGYTF	TGTGCCAGCAAGAGGGACCGCCGAGACTATGGCTACACCTTC
TRBD2	-	TRBV13	TRBJ2-3	CASSLGPRTSGRKEDTQYF	TGTGCCAGCAGCTTAGGCCCCCGGACTAGCGGGAGGAAGGAGGATACGCAGTATTTT
TRBD2	-	TRBV5-1	TRBJ2-5	CASKLAGGSETQYF	TGCGCCAGCAAACTAGCGGGAGGGTCAGAGACCCAGTACTTC
-	-	TRBV18	TRBJ1-3	CASSFSDRRGNTIYF	TGTGCCAGCTCATTCTCCGACAGGAGAGGTAACACCATATATTTT
-	many	TRBV29-1	TRBJ1-2	CSVGGKGYTF	TGCAGCGTTGGCGGGAAAGGCTACACCTTC
-	many	TRBV15	TRBJ2-1	CATSRDRAYNEQFF	TGTGCCACCAGCAGGGACAGAGCCTACAATGAGCAGTTCTTC
TRBD1	-	TRBV20-1	TRBJ2-6	CSAPRDRGSGANVLTF	TGCAGTGCGCCCCGGGACAGGGGCTCGGGGGCCAACGTCCTGACTTTC
TRBD2	few	TRBV13	TRBJ2-3	CASSPAGAGGLIDTQYF	TGTGCCAGCAGCCCAGCGGGAGCGGGAGGGCTCATAGATACGCAGTATTTT
-	-	TRBV7-9	TRBJ2-7	CASTAAGTYEQYF	TGTGCCAGCACGGCAGCCGGGACCTACGAGCAGTACTTC
-	-	TRBV10-3	TRBJ1-2	CAISDGREGYGYTF	TGTGCCATCAGTGACGGCAGGGAGGGCTATGGCTACACCTTC
TRBD1	few	TRBV18	TRBJ2-7	CASSPQGAMIYEQYF	TGTGCCAGCTCACCCCAGGGGGCCATGATATACGAGCAGTACTTC